Included here is one T cell receptor beta chain sequence, with context. This sample is drawn from a study of cytomegalovirus exposure and HLA in healthy donors. PCR involved 60 Vbeta and 13 Jbeta primers. Clones were read by immunoSEQ multiplex PCR, and TCRdb kept only the in-frame ones, dropping some. The sample records 90,000 to 120,000 clones, roughly 80% being singletons. From germline, CDR1 is SGHDT and CDR2 YYEEEE. The V segment lost 5 bases and the J segment 1 base; nucleotides outside the gene matches: 8. This CDR3 region has 16 residues. The sequence was obtained from a male donor in good health and CMV-seropositive. The chain recombines TRBV5-6 with TRBJ1-2; 10 positions match TRBD1. The sequenced sample was PBMCs. CDR3 coding DNA: TGTGCCAGCAGACCCGGGACAGGGGCCAATAACTATGGCTACACCTTC. This translates into CASRPGTGANNYGYTF.